This is a list of T cell receptor beta chains from one sample in a study of T cell repertoires and HLA-DP antigens. This table comes from immunoSEQ multiplex PCR, and its TCRdb copy is limited to in-frame clones, with some not included. Here the sample spans 3,000 to 4,000 clones, around 80% being singletons. Input material: CD137- CD4+ T cells from cultured PBMCs. Receptors originate from a woman between 18 and 29 years old in good health and CMV-seronegative. Each CDR3 is given with its conserved first and last residue. A D gene is named only where the DNA matches it firmly. The size entry is marked missing in some rows and otherwise reads once, few, many or a size class.

TGTGCCAGCAGTGAATTTGGGGCTTACAATGAGCAGTTCTTC	CASSEFGAYNEQFF	TRBJ2-1	.	TRBV6-1	.
TGTGCCAGCAGCTTAGGCGGGACAGGGGGCCACGAGCAGTACTTC	CASSLGGTGGHEQYF	TRBJ2-7	TRBD1	TRBV11-2	.
TGTGCCAGTAGTATTCTCGGGACCTATAATTCACCCCTCCACTTT	CASSILGTYNSPLHF	TRBJ1-6	.	TRBV19	.
TGTGCTTCGGGGACAGGGGTGAACACTGAAGCTTTCTTT	CASGTGVNTEAFF	TRBJ1-1	TRBD1	TRBV7-9	large
TGTGCCAGCAGTTTATCGAGGGGGGCTGAAGCTTTCTTT	CASSLSRGAEAFF	TRBJ1-1	.	TRBV27	few
TGTGCCAGCAGCCAAGGGGTAGCGGCACAATCCTACGAGCAGTACTTC	CASSQGVAAQSYEQYF	TRBJ2-7	.	TRBV4-2	.
TGTGCCTGGAGTGTACGAGGGGGAACAGGGGAGGAAAAACTGTTTTTT	CAWSVRGGTGEEKLFF	TRBJ1-4	TRBD1	TRBV30	.
TGTGCCAGCAGCGTACTAGCGGGGGTAACAGATACGCAGTATTTT	CASSVLAGVTDTQYF	TRBJ2-3	TRBD2	TRBV7-6	.
TGTGCCAGCAGCTTATGGCTCTATGGCTACACCTTC	CASSLWLYGYTF	TRBJ1-2	.	TRBV5-8	few
TGTGCCAGCAGCCGAACTAAGCTTATAACAGGGGGCGCTGCCCATGAGCAGTTCTTC	CASSRTKLITGGAAHEQFF	TRBJ2-1	TRBD1	TRBV7-3	.
TGTGCCAGCAGCAAATGTCACAGCCACACAGATACGCAGTATTTT	CASSKCHSHTDTQYF	TRBJ2-3	.	TRBV21-1	.
TGTGCCAGCAGCTTAGTTGTGGGGACCCAGTACTTC	CASSLVVGTQYF	TRBJ2-5	.	TRBV7-8	few
TGTGCCAGCAGCCCGGGCACGCGGGGCACAGATACGCAGTATTTT	CASSPGTRGTDTQYF	TRBJ2-3	.	TRBV6-6	.
TGTGCCAGCAGCTTGGGGACAGGGGGTTCCCGGAATCAGCCCCAGCATTTT	CASSLGTGGSRNQPQHF	TRBJ1-5	TRBD1	TRBV5-6	.
TGTGCCAGCAGTTACGGAGCCATTAATGAAAAACTGTTTTTT	CASSYGAINEKLFF	TRBJ1-4	.	TRBV6-6	.
TGTGCCAGCAGCTCGGGACAGGGAGGTTCACCCCTCCACTTT	CASSSGQGGSPLHF	TRBJ1-6	TRBD1	TRBV7-2	.
TGTGCCAGTAGTGCATGGACAGGGGACTATGGCTACACCTTC	CASSAWTGDYGYTF	TRBJ1-2	TRBD1	TRBV19	.
TGCGCCAGCAGCTCGCAAGGGAACTCTGCGGACAATGAGCAGTTCTTC	CASSSQGNSADNEQFF	TRBJ2-1	.	TRBV5-1	.
TGTGCCAGCAGCTTTAGCGGGGGTAGCACAGATACGCAGTATTTT	CASSFSGGSTDTQYF	TRBJ2-3	TRBD2	TRBV7-9	.
TGTGCCAGCAGCCCTCGAACAGGCGAGCAGTACTTC	CASSPRTGEQYF	TRBJ2-7	.	TRBV27	.
TGTGCCAGCAGCTTAGATGGGATCCAGACTATTTTCTCTGGGGCCAACGTCCTGACTTTC	CASSLDGIQTIFSGANVLTF	TRBJ2-6	.	TRBV11-2	.
TGTGCCAGCAGCTTGGGGGGGCTAGAGACCCAGTACTTC	CASSLGGLETQYF	TRBJ2-5	.	TRBV7-3	.
TGTGCCAGCAGCTTAGGGAGGACAGGTTTTCCAGATACGCAGTATTTT	CASSLGRTGFPDTQYF	TRBJ2-3	TRBD1	TRBV11-1	once
TGTGCCAGCAGCACAACCCGGGGGGCGAATCAGCCCCAGCATTTT	CASSTTRGANQPQHF	TRBJ1-5	.	TRBV7-9	few
TGTGCCAGCAGTGAAGTAGTTAACACTGAAGCTTTCTTT	CASSEVVNTEAFF	TRBJ1-1	.	TRBV2	.
TGTGCCAGCAGCTCACGCTGGACAGGGGGGTCCACCGGGGAGCTGTTTTTT	CASSSRWTGGSTGELFF	TRBJ2-2	TRBD1	TRBV11-2	once
TGTGCCAGTAGTATAATAGCAGGGGCAACTTCTGGGGCCAACGTCCTGACTTTC	CASSIIAGATSGANVLTF	TRBJ2-6	.	TRBV19	once
TGTGCAAGTCGCTCCAGAACAGGGGATAGCAATCAGCCCCAGCATTTT	CASRSRTGDSNQPQHF	TRBJ1-5	.	TRBV12-2	few
TGTGCGGGAGGGAGTCTTACGAACAATGAGCAGTTCTTC	CAGGSLTNNEQFF	TRBJ2-1	TRBD2	TRBV5-4	.
TGCAGCGTCGTCCTGGGGGGGGCTGGCAATCAGCCCCAGCATTTT	CSVVLGGAGNQPQHF	TRBJ1-5	.	TRBV29-1	.
TGTGCCAGCAGCTTAGCGGCTGCCGGGCCTACTAATGAAAAACTGTTTTTT	CASSLAAAGPTNEKLFF	TRBJ1-4	.	TRBV7-2	.
TGTGCCAGCAGTGACCCGGAATCGGGCGGTTATGGCTACACCTTC	CASSDPESGGYGYTF	TRBJ1-2	.	TRBV25-1	.
TGCGCCAGCAGTGAGTCACGACAGGGAATGAACACTGAAGCTTTCTTT	CASSESRQGMNTEAFF	TRBJ1-1	TRBD1	TRBV10-1	once
TGTGCCAGCAGCTTAGCGGCTAGCGGAGCCTACAATGAGCAGTTCTTC	CASSLAASGAYNEQFF	TRBJ2-1	TRBD2	TRBV7-2	.
TGTGCCATCAGTGAGCAGGGAATTGAAACTTTCTTT	CAISEQGIETFF	TRBJ1-1	.	TRBV10-3	.
TGCGCCAGCAGCTACCGAACAGGGGCTCCTGAAAAACTGTTTTTT	CASSYRTGAPEKLFF	TRBJ1-4	TRBD1	TRBV5-1	.
TGTGCCATCAGTGACGGTCTAATTAACACTGAAGCTTTCTTT	CAISDGLINTEAFF	TRBJ1-1	.	TRBV10-3	few
TGTGCCAGCAGGGAGGGGGGCTATGGCTACACCTTC	CASREGGYGYTF	TRBJ1-2	.	TRBV28	.
TGTGCCAGCAGCCTAGCGGGGGGGCGAGAGACCCAGTACTTC	CASSLAGGRETQYF	TRBJ2-5	TRBD2	TRBV11-1	.
TGTGCCAGCAGTTACAGGGACTCCCGGGTGGATACGCAGTATTTT	CASSYRDSRVDTQYF	TRBJ2-3	.	TRBV6-6	.
TGTGCCAGTAGGCGACGGGGACAGGGGACTTCTAATTCACCCCTCCACTTT	CASRRRGQGTSNSPLHF	TRBJ1-6	TRBD1	TRBV19	.
TGTGCCAGCAGTTTAGGAACAGTGAACACTGAAGCTTTCTTT	CASSLGTVNTEAFF	TRBJ1-1	.	TRBV28	.
TGTGCCAGCAGTTACAACAGAGGCGGCACTGAAGCTTTCTTT	CASSYNRGGTEAFF	TRBJ1-1	.	TRBV6-6	.
TGTGCCTGGAGTGTGGGATTGTCGCAAGAGACCCAGTACTTC	CAWSVGLSQETQYF	TRBJ2-5	.	TRBV30	.
TGTGCCAGCAGTTTGGGCGAGCAGTACTTC	CASSLGEQYF	TRBJ2-7	.	TRBV27	.
TGTGCCATCAGCCGGGGTGAAAAACTGTTTTTT	CAISRGEKLFF	TRBJ1-4	.	TRBV10-3	few